The T cell receptor (beta chain) described here comes from a study of T-cell reconstitution after alpha-beta-depleted transplantation in children. Unique molecular identifiers were built into the TCRbeta library. TCRdb fed the PCR reads into MiXCR, producing one record per CDR3 protein. The table has 750,000 to 950,000 distinct CDR3 sequences, approximately 15% seen once. From germline, CDR1 is KGHSH and CDR2 LQKENI. V shed 6 bases and J shed 0 bases, with 21 bases lying between them. This CDR3 is built from 17 residues. Study-wide findings and caveats: T-cell counts and diversity at one year following transplant were attributed mainly to newly produced T cells. High day-60 TCRbeta diversity in some patients came from surviving recipient T cells and thymic progenitors. Several hundred expanded graft clones reportedly supplied alpha-beta T cells about two months after transplant.

Notes on this clonotype: Its matching antigen is unknown.

The chain is built from TRBV18 and TRBJ2-7, with D possibly being TRBD2 (6 bases). Source: PBMCs, mostly from graft donor cells, taken 360 days after TCRalphabeta/CD19-depleted stem cell transplant. This receptor was taken from a male patient under 18 who had a stem cell transplant for acute lymphoblastic leukemia, so the T cells may come from the graft donor. For the CDR3, the DNA is TGTGCCAGCTCCGGACTATCCCGAGCTTTCAGCTCCTACGAGCAGTACTTC. Its translation: CASSGLSRAFSSYEQYF. Looking up the rest from reference TRBV18 and TRBJ2-7 gives the full variable domain: NAGVMQNPRHLVRRRGQEARLRCSPMKGHSHVYWYRQLPEEGLKFMVYLQKENIIDESGMPKERFSAEFPKEGPSILRIQQVVRGDSAAYFCASSGLSRAFSSYEQYFGPGTRLTVT.